This T cell receptor (beta chain) was obtained from a study of CD4+ T cells in melanoma (dated by TCRdb to between 2021 and 2024). Regarding the study in general: The study investigated neoantigen-specific CD4+ T cells in human melanoma.

What the research found in general, with its limitations: According to the report, neoantigen-specific CD4+ T cells in melanoma displayed diverse differentiation states. The report described a correlation between neoantigen-specific CD4+ T cells and the function of CD8+ T cells, macrophages and B cells.

Library preparation used the immunoSEQ multiplex PCR assay. In its TCRdb copy, this immuneACCESS table keeps in-frame sequences only and misses some clones. Where compared with another copy, unresolved V genes explain less than half of these, and the others have no known cause. The sample table shows roughly 10,000 clones, and 55% to 75% are seen once. The ten largest make up approximately 25% of the sample. The donors were melanoma patients. Compared with germline, V lacks 5 bases and J lacks 2 bases; bases without a gene match: 2. For CDR1 and CDR2, the germline V gene lists SGHRS and YFSETQ. From the cysteine through the phenylalanine, the CDR3 covers 13 amino acids. CDR3 DNA only is kept here, 39 bases in frame from base 1. About this clone itself: The antigen this receptor binds is unknown. No qualities accompany the bases; no much larger clone lies one base away.

Sequenced input: cells from a culture (not recorded whether cultured in vitro). This receptor was identified in a human donor with melanoma. The chain is made from TRBV5-1 and TRBJ1-1, with 8 bases aligning to TRBD1. The bases read TGCGCCAGCAGTCAGGGGGCTAACACTGAAGCTTTCTTT. It encodes CASSQGANTEAFF.